Listed below are T cell receptor beta chains from one sample, sequenced in a study of beta chain features in type 1 diabetes. Assay: immunoSEQ multiplex PCR; the TCRdb copy retains only in-frame clones and omits some. Of about 230,000 clones listed, 9% to 10% are singletons. Source material: naive CD4+ T cells from blood. These receptors all stem from a woman younger than 30 in good health. Each CDR3 is given with its conserved first and last residue. Fields, in order: V gene, clone size, J gene, D gene, CDR3 protein, CDR3 DNA. The D gene is left open where the match is weak. Clone sizes are given selectively: once, few, many, or a class where the clone is expanded.

>TRBV15|many|TRBJ2-1|-
CATSRVRDYNEQFF
TGTGCCACCAGCAGAGTGAGGGATTACAATGAGCAGTTCTTC
>TRBV18|few|TRBJ2-1|TRBD1
CASSPSGTGFYGEQFF
TGTGCCAGCTCACCGTCCGGGACAGGGTTTTATGGTGAGCAGTTCTTC
>TRBV6-5|-|TRBJ1-3|-
CASSSQRFSGNTIYF
TGTGCCAGCAGCTCACAACGTTTCTCTGGAAACACCATATATTTT
>TRBV6-1|-|TRBJ1-2|TRBD1
CASRRGEGDRASTF
TGTGCCAGCCGTCGGGGAGAAGGGGACAGGGCTTCCACCTTC
>TRBV5-1|-|TRBJ1-5|-
CASSPTGSVGPQHF
TGCGCCAGCAGCCCTACAGGGTCTGTGGGGCCCCAGCATTTT
>TRBV2|few|TRBJ2-7|TRBD2
CASRTSGRRLLYEQYF
TGTGCCAGCAGAACTAGCGGGAGAAGACTTCTCTACGAGCAGTACTTC
>TRBV30|-|TRBJ1-2|TRBD1
CAWSAGQGFYYGYTF
TGTGCCTGGAGTGCCGGACAGGGATTTTACTATGGCTACACCTTC
>TRBV5-4|few|TRBJ1-2|TRBD1
CASSLRRGQGYTF
TGTGCCAGCAGCTTGCGGAGGGGGCAAGGCTACACCTTC
>TRBV5-1|few|TRBJ2-1|TRBD2
CASSLALAGGNSGEQFF
TGCGCCAGCAGCTTGGCTCTAGCGGGAGGAAATTCGGGTGAGCAGTTCTTC
>TRBV4-1|-|TRBJ2-7|-
CASSQGPSENYEQYF
TGCGCCAGCAGCCAAGGTCCTAGCGAGAACTACGAGCAGTACTTC
>TRBV11-2|-|TRBJ2-7|TRBD2
CASSVGLVDYEQYF
TGTGCCAGCAGCGTGGGACTAGTAGACTACGAGCAGTACTTC
>TRBV30|-|TRBJ1-5|-
CAWSLPGTTQPQHF
TGTGCCTGGAGTCTTCCCGGGACAACTCAGCCCCAGCATTTT
>TRBV11-2|few|TRBJ2-1|TRBD2
CASSPRLAGYNEQFF
TGTGCCAGCAGCCCCAGACTAGCGGGCTACAATGAGCAGTTCTTC
>TRBV12-5|-|TRBJ2-3|TRBD2
CASGLVSGLAGDTDTQYF
TGTGCTAGTGGTTTGGTCAGCGGACTAGCGGGGGACACAGATACGCAGTATTTT
>TRBV28|few|TRBJ1-2|-
CASSNRVYGYTF
TGTGCCAGCAGTAACAGGGTATATGGCTACACCTTC
>TRBV6-5|once|TRBJ1-3|-
CASSYSTGSDTIYF
TGTGCCAGCAGTTACTCGACAGGATCAGACACCATATATTTT
>TRBV30|many|TRBJ2-5|-
CAWSTGLETQYF
TGTGCCTGGAGTACAGGGCTTGAGACCCAGTACTTC
>TRBV15|-|TRBJ1-5|TRBD1
CATSRLRGTDEDQPQHF
TGTGCCACCAGCAGGTTGAGAGGGACAGATGAGGATCAGCCCCAGCATTTT
>TRBV5-1|-|TRBJ2-7|TRBD2
CASSVQLAGVSYEQYF
TGCGCCAGCAGCGTCCAACTAGCGGGAGTTAGCTACGAGCAGTACTTC
>TRBV6-6|-|TRBJ2-7|-
CASSYLTGPQQYF
TGTGCCAGCAGTTACTTGACTGGCCCCCAGCAGTACTTC
>TRBV19|-|TRBJ2-7|TRBD2
CASSISSGGIYEQYF
TGTGCCAGTAGTATATCTAGCGGGGGGATCTACGAGCAGTACTTC
>TRBV6-7|-|TRBJ2-2|TRBD1
CASSNGTGFTGELFF
TGTGCCAGCAGTAACGGGACAGGGTTCACCGGGGAGCTGTTTTTT
>TRBV7-8|-|TRBJ2-3|-
CASSLSGTRTDTQYF
TGTGCCAGCAGCTTGTCCGGGACTCGCACAGATACGCAGTATTTT
>TRBV23-1|few|TRBJ1-2|-
CASSQSRADRNYGYTF
TGCGCCAGCAGTCAATCGAGGGCAGACCGTAACTATGGCTACACCTTC
>TRBV30|-|TRBJ2-7|-
CAWSVGTPYEQYF
TGTGCCTGGAGTGTTGGGACACCCTACGAGCAGTACTTC
>TRBV6-1|-|TRBJ1-1|-
CASGLEKNTEAFF
TGTGCCAGCGGACTGGAAAAGAACACTGAAGCTTTCTTT
>TRBV6-6|few|TRBJ1-6|TRBD1
CASGTENNSPLHF
TGTGCCAGCGGGACAGAGAATAATTCACCCCTCCACTTT
>TRBV6-5|few|TRBJ2-7|-
CASSGGTSYEQYF
TGTGCCAGCAGTGGGGGGACTTCCTACGAGCAGTACTTC
>TRBV30|-|TRBJ1-1|TRBD1
CAWRDRTGFSTEAFF
TGTGCCTGGAGGGACAGGACAGGTTTTTCGACTGAAGCTTTCTTT
>TRBV21-1|-|TRBJ1-5|-
CASSLTGGGQPQHF
TGTGCCAGCAGCCTCACAGGGGGCGGTCAGCCCCAGCATTTT
>TRBV19|-|TRBJ2-3|TRBD1
CASTRTGATDTQYF
TGTGCCAGTACTCGGACAGGAGCCACAGATACGCAGTATTTT
>TRBV30|many|TRBJ2-3|TRBD2
CAWSPWRTGGPHF
TGTGCCTGGAGCCCGTGGAGAACGGGAGGGCCTCATTTT
>TRBV19|-|TRBJ2-1|-
CASSKGPHNSYNEQFF
TGTGCCAGTAGTAAGGGGCCGCATAACTCCTACAATGAGCAGTTCTTC
>TRBV2|-|TRBJ2-2|-
CASSPDTGELFF
TGTGCCAGCAGTCCGGACACCGGGGAGCTGTTTTTT
>TRBV12-5|few|TRBJ2-3|-
CASGLEEASTDTQYF
TGTGCTAGTGGTTTGGAGGAGGCGTCAACAGATACGCAGTATTTT
>TRBV7-2|-|TRBJ2-1|-
CASRIPTQYNEQFF
TGTGCCAGCAGGATACCAACTCAATACAATGAGCAGTTCTTC
>TRBV4-2|many|TRBJ2-7|-
CASSQDQGEQYF
TGTGCCAGCAGCCAAGACCAGGGCGAGCAGTACTTC
>TRBV9|-|TRBJ1-6|TRBD1
CASSVATGASNSPLHF
TGTGCCAGCAGCGTAGCGACAGGGGCCTCTAATTCACCCCTCCACTTT
>TRBV5-1|few|TRBJ2-1|TRBD1
CASSPGGLGNEQFF
TGCGCCAGCAGCCCAGGGGGCTTGGGCAATGAGCAGTTCTTC
>TRBV15|-|TRBJ2-7|TRBD2
CATSRRTSGGYEQYF
TGTGCCACCAGCAGACGGACTAGCGGGGGCTACGAGCAGTACTTC
>TRBV6-5|-|TRBJ1-4|-
CASSRTVNEKLFF
TGTGCCAGCAGTCGGACAGTGAATGAAAAACTGTTTTTT
>TRBV9|-|TRBJ2-7|-
CASSPQRQAVSYEQYF
TGTGCCAGCAGCCCCCAGCGACAGGCCGTCTCCTACGAGCAGTACTTC
>TRBV9|few|TRBJ2-2|TRBD1
CASSVEYRGRTGELFF
TGTGCCAGCAGCGTAGAATACAGGGGCCGTACCGGGGAGCTGTTTTTT
>TRBV29-1|-|TRBJ2-1|-
CSVDVTYNEQFF
TGCAGCGTTGACGTCACATACAATGAGCAGTTCTTC
>TRBV6-1|few|TRBJ1-6|-
CASSGRGGNSPLHF
TGTGCCAGCAGTGGAAGGGGGGGAAATTCACCCCTCCACTTT
>TRBV2|-|TRBJ1-1|TRBD1
CASSKDRDTEAFF
TGTGCCAGCAGTAAGGACAGGGACACTGAAGCTTTCTTT
>TRBV7-8|few|TRBJ2-2|TRBD1
CASSLLTGRTGELFF
TGTGCCAGCAGCCTTTTGACAGGGCGGACCGGGGAGCTGTTTTTT
>TRBV12-5|-|TRBJ2-7|-
CASGKDSYEQYF
TGTGCTAGTGGGAAGGACAGCTACGAGCAGTACTTC